The sequence of this TCR beta chain was determined in a study of T cell repertoires in cytomegalovirus infection. TCRdb fed the reads into MiXCR, producing one record per CDR3 protein. The sample holds 200,000 to 300,000 distinct CDR3 sequences, roughly 10% seen once. This clonotype was recorded at least ten times. The sequenced sample consisted of PBMCs. This sequence originates from a human donor in good health (CMV status not recorded). Some clones in this sample may be carry-over from other donors' samples.

CDR3 sequence reads: CASSSLGLIGQFF. Written as DNA, the CDR3 is TGTGCCAGCAGCTCCCTAGGTTTGATCGGGCAGTTCTTC. This chain links TRBV7-2 with TRBJ2-1; D gene ambiguous. The CDR3 sequence is 13 residues long. Germline lookup yields CDR1 SGHTA and CDR2 FQGNSA. V was trimmed by 4 bases and J by 12 bases, leaving 16 bases between them.